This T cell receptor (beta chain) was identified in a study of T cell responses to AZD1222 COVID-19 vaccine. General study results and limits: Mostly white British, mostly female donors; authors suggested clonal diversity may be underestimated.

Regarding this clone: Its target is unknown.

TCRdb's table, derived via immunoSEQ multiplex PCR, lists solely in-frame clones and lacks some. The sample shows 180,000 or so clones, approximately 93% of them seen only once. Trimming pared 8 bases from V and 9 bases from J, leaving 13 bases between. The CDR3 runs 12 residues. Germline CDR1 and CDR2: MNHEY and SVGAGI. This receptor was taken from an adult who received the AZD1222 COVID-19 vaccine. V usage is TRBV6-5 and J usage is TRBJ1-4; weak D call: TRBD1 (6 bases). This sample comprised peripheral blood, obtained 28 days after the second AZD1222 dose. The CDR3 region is CASEQGFKKLFF. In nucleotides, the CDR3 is TGTGCCAGCGAACAGGGCTTTAAAAAACTGTTTTTT.